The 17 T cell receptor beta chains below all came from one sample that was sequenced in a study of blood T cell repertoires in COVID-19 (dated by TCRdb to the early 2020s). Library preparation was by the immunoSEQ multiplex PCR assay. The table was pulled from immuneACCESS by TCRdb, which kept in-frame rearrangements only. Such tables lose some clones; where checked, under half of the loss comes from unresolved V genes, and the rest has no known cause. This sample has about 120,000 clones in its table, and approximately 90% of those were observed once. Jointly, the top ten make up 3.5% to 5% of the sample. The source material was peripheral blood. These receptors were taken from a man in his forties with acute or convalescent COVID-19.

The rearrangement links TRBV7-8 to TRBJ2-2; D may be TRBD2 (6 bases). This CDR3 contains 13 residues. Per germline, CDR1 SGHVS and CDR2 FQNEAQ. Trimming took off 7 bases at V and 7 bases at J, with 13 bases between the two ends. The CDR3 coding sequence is TGTGCCAGCACCCGACTAGAAGGCGGGGAGCTGTTTTTT. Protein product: CASTRLEGGELFF. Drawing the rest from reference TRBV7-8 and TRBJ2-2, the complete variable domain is GAGVSQSPRYKVAKRGQDVALRCDPISGHVSLFWYQQALGQGPEFLTYFQNEAQLDKSGLPSDRFFAERPEGSVSTLKIQRTQQEDSAVYLCASTRLEGGELFFGEGSRLTVL.

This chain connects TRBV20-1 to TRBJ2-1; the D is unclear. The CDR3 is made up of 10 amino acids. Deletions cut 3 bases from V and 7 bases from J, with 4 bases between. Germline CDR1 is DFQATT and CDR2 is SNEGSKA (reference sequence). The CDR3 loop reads CSASMNEQFF. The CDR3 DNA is TGCAGTGCTAGCATGAATGAGCAGTTCTTC.

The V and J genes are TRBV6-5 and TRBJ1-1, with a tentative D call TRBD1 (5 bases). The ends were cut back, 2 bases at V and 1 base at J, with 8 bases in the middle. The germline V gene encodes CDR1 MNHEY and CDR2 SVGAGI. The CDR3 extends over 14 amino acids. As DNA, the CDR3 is TGTGCCAGCAGTTACCCGGGGGAGAACACTGAAGCTTTCTTT. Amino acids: CASSYPGENTEAFF.

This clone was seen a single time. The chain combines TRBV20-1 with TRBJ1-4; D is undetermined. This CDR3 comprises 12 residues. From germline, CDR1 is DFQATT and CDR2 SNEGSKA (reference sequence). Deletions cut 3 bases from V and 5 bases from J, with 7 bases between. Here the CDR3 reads CSASPENEKLFF. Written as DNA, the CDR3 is TGCAGTGCTAGTCCGGAGAATGAAAAACTGTTTTTT.

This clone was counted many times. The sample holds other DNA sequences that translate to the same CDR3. The CDR3: CASSVTGTEAFF. As DNA, the CDR3 is TGTGCCAGTAGTGTGACAGGGACTGAAGCTTTCTTT. This sequence joins TRBV19 and TRBJ1-1; 7 positions agree with TRBD1. Per germline, CDR1 LNHDA and CDR2 SQIVND (reference sequence). CDR3 length equals 12 residues. J was trimmed by 5 bases and V by 5 bases; bases with no gene match: 2.

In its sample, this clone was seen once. The CDR3 is CASSQGRTEAFF. The CDR3 nucleotides read TGTGCCAGCAGTCAGGGTCGGACTGAAGCTTTCTTT. The chain couples TRBV14 to TRBJ1-1; weak D call: TRBD1 (5 bases). The V gene's germline CDR1 is SGHDN and CDR2 FVKESK. The CDR3 runs 12 residues. The V gene lost 6 bases and the J gene lost 5 bases, with 10 bases spanning the gap.

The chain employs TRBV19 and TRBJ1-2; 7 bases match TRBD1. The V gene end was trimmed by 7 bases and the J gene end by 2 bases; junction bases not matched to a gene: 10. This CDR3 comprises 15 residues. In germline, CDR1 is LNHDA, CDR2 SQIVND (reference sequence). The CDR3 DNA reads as TGTGCCAGTACCCCGACAGGGACCGTAAACTATGGCTACACCTTC. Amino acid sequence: CASTPTGTVNYGYTF.

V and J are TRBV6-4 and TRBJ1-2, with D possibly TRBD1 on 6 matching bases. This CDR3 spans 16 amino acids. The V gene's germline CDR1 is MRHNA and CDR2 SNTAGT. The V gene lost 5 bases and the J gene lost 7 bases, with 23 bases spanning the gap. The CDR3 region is CASSTGTQTSATGYTF. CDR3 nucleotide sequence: TGTGCCAGCAGTACCGGGACACAGACAAGTGCTACTGGCTACACCTTC.

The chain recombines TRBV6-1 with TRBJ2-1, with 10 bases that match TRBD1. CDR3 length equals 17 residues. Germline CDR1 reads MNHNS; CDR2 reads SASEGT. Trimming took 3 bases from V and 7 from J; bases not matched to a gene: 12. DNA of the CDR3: TGTGCCAGCAGTGATATGAGACAGGGGGCTCTTTTGAATGAGCAGTTCTTC. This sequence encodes CASSDMRQGALLNEQFF.

The CDR3 DNA sequence: TGCGCCAGCAGCCAAGGCGATCCCTCTGGAAACACCATATATTTT. Translating gives CASSQGDPSGNTIYF. J is TRBJ1-3 and V is TRBV4-3; D is unclear. Trimming took 1 base from V and 0 from J, leaving 7 bases between them. CDR3 length: 15 amino acids. CDR1 and CDR2 (germline): LGHNA, YSLEER.

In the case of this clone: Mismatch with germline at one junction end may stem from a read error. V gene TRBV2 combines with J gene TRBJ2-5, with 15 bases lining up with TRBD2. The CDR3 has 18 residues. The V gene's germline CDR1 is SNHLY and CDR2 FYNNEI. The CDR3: CASSRPRTSGGDWEIQYF. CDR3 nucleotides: TGTGCCAGCTCTCGTCCGCGGACTAGCGGGGGGGATTGGGAGATCCAGTACTTC. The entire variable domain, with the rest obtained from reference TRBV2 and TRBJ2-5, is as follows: EPEVTQTPSHQVTQMGQEVILRCVPISNHLYFYWYRQILGQKVEFLVSFYNNEISEKSEIFDDQFSVERPDGSNFTLKIRSTKLEDSAMYFCASSRPRTSGGDWEIQYFGPGTRLLVL.

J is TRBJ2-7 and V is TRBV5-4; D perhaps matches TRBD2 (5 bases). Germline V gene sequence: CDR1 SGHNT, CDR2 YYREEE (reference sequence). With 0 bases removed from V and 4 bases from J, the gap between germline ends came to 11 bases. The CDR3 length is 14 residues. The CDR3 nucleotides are TGTGCCAGCAGCTTGGGGCGGGTTGGATACGAGCAGTACTTC. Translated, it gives CASSLGRVGYEQYF.

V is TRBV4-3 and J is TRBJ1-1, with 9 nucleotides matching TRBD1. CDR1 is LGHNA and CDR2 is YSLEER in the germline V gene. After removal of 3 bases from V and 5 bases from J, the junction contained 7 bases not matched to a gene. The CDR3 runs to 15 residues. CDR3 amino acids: CASSQQQGAWTEAFF. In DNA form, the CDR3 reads TGCGCCAGCAGCCAGCAACAGGGGGCTTGGACTGAAGCTTTCTTT.

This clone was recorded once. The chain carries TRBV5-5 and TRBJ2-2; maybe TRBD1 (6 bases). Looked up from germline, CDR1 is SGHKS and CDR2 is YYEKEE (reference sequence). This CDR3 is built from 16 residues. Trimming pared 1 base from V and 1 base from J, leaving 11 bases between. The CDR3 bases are TGTGCCAGCAGCTTGACCGGGACACAGAACACCGGGGAGCTGTTTTTT. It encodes CASSLTGTQNTGELFF.

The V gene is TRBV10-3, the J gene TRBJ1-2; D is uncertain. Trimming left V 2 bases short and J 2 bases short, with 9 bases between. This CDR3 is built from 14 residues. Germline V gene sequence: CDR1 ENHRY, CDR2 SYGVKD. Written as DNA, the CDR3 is TGTGCCATCAGTGAGCACAGATCGAACTATGGCTACACCTTC. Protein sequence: CAISEHRSNYGYTF.

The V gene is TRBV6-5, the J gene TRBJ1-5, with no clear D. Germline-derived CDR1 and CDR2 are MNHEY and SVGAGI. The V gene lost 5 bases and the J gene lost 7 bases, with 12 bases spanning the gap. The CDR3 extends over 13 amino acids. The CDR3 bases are TGTGCCAGCAGTCCCCCCGTGGGCCAGCCCCAGCATTTT. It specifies CASSPPVGQPQHF.

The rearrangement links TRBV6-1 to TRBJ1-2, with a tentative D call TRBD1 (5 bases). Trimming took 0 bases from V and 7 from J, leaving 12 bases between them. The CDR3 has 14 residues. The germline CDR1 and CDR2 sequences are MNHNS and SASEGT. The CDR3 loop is CASSEAQGVLGYTF. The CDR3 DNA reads TGTGCCAGCAGTGAAGCTCAGGGTGTACTTGGCTACACCTTC.